This T cell receptor beta chain derives from a study of blood T cell repertoires in COVID-19. Original processing notes: From reference gene primer amplification, estimates of nucleated cell counts were derived. Assay: immunoSEQ multiplex PCR; the TCRdb copy retains only in-frame clones and omits some. V, J and clone size derive from that table, while D and trimming were established from the DNA sequence. The sample has around 100,000 clones, 90% to 95% seen once. What was sequenced was peripheral blood. The sequence derives from a human donor in a cohort sampled during active COVID-19.

The chain's CDR3 is CASSRILGTRLHNEQFF. In DNA form, the CDR3 reads TGTGCCAGCAGCCGTATCTTGGGGACTAGGCTACACAATGAGCAGTTCTTC. This sequence joins TRBV4-2 and TRBJ2-1, with TRBD2 matching 8 bases. This CDR3 contains 17 residues. Losses at the gene ends were 4 bases for V and 5 bases for J; bases not matched to a gene: 13. Germline CDR1 is LGHNA and CDR2 is YNFKEQ.